This T cell receptor (beta chain) was observed in a study of T cells expressing NK-cell markers. As for the study in general: The authors derived TCR beta repertoires from sorted CD3+CD56+NKG2C+, CD3+CD56+NKG2C- and CD3+CD56-NKG2C+ T cells. Study-level results: The share of CD8+ T cells held by dominant NKG2C+ clonotypes was about 1.0-7.5% in about six donors. Similarly, these clonotypes led the CD3+CD56-NKG2C+ fraction as well in a few donors.

A 5'RACE template switching approach incorporating UMIs was used to make TCR beta cDNA. TCRdb reprocessed the 5' RACE reads and keeps a single row for each CDR3 protein, giving no DNA. The sample table includes about 260,000 distinct CDR3 sequences. About this clonotype itself: Antigen specificity is unknown.

The CDR3 is 16 amino acids. Germline loops: CDR1 MNHEY, CDR2 SVGAGI. Sequencing was carried out using blood T cells: a sorted CD56 or NKG2C T cell subset, CD4+ or CD8+ T cells, or bulk PBMC T cells (not recorded which). The sequence derives from a woman between 18 and 70 years old in good health. The gene calls are TRBV6-5 and TRBJ1-2. The CDR3 reads CASSYRPPPSNYGYTF.